Listed here are 2 T cell receptor beta chains from one sample, sequenced in a study of CD8 T cells in ankylosing spondylitis. TCRdb reprocessed the 5' RACE reads with MiXCR, giving one entry per CDR3 protein. The repertoire consists of 350,000 to 450,000 distinct CDR3 sequences, with 20% occurring once and the leading ten covering about an eighth. Sample: blood, either unsorted or a sorted T cell fraction (not recorded which). These receptors came from a male donor with ankylosing spondylitis or in good health (not recorded which).

The chain is built from TRBV4-1 and TRBJ2-2; tentative D call: TRBD1 (5 bases). Germline CDR1 and CDR2: MGHRA and YSYEKL. The CDR3 runs to 16 residues. V was shortened by 1 base and J by 1 base, with 10 bases between the two germline ends. As DNA, the CDR3 is TGCGCCAGCAGCCAAGGAGTCCAGGGGAACACCGGGGAGCTGTTTTTT. Protein: CASSQGVQGNTGELFF.

This chain links TRBV5-1 with TRBJ2-1; 7 bases align to TRBD1. J was trimmed by 2 bases and V by 4 bases; bases with no gene match: 6. This CDR3 spans 15 amino acids. Germline CDR1 is SGHRS and CDR2 is YFSETQ. The CDR3, as DNA: TGCGCCAGCAGCGACCTCGACAGGGCCTACAATGAGCAGTTCTTC. Protein: CASSDLDRAYNEQFF. Full variable domain (missing parts from reference TRBV5-1 and TRBJ2-1): KAGVTQTPRYLIKTRGQQVTLSCSPISGHRSVSWYQQTPGQGLQFLFEYFSETQRNKGNFPGRFSGRQFSNSRSEMNVSTLELGDSALYLCASSDLDRAYNEQFFGPGTRLTVL.